The 17 T cell receptor beta chains reported below all come from one sample, sequenced in a study of blood T cell repertoires in COVID-19 (dated by TCRdb to 2020 to 2021). Receptor libraries were prepared by the immunoSEQ multiplex PCR assay. TCRdb mirrors the immuneACCESS table, restricted to in-frame sequences. Some clones are absent from its copies; in checked studies, under half trace to an unresolved V gene, and the reason for the others is unknown. The sample profile shows 200,000 to 300,000 clones; around 84% of them were found once. The ten biggest clones cover less than 2% of the sample. The sample comprised PBMCs or T cells enriched from blood (not recorded which). Receptors were obtained from a man aged 40-55 years who had recovered from COVID-19.

V usage is TRBV3-1 (or the pseudogene TRBV3-2) and J usage is TRBJ2-3, with TRBD2 matching over 7 bases. The CDR3 covers 14 residues. Germline V CDR1 and CDR2: LGHDT, YNNKEL (reference sequence). The ends lost 6 bases at V and 1 base at J; junction bases unmatched: 4. The CDR3 nucleotides read TGTGCCAGCAGAGGGGAGGGGCGCACAGATACGCAGTATTTT. Translating it yields CASRGEGRTDTQYF.

This chain connects TRBV19 to TRBJ1-4, with 7 bases matching TRBD1. There are 16 residues in the CDR3. Losses at the gene ends were 4 bases for V and 0 bases for J; bases not matched to a gene: 5. In germline, CDR1 is LNHDA, CDR2 SQIVND (reference sequence). Written as DNA, the CDR3 is TGTGCCAGTAGTACAGGGACAGTCGCAACTAATGAAAAACTGTTTTTT. Translated: CASSTGTVATNEKLFF.

The CDR3: CASSVNLAPEQFF. CDR3 sequence (DNA): TGTGCCAGCAGCGTAAATCTAGCGCCGGAGCAGTTCTTC. This chain uses TRBV9 with TRBJ2-1; a weak D match, TRBD2 (6 bases). There are 13 residues in the CDR3. CDR1 is SGDLS and CDR2 is YYNGEE in the germline V gene. Trimming removed 1 base at V and 10 bases at J, with 12 bases between.

In DNA, the CDR3 is TGCGCCAGCAGCTTGCCCCTCTCGGATACGCAGTATTTT. This encodes CASSLPLSDTQYF. The gene calls are TRBV5-1 and TRBJ2-3; no reliable D call. Germline-derived CDR1 and CDR2 are SGHRS and YFSETQ. CDR3 size: 13 residues. V was pared by 1 base and J by 6 bases, with 9 bases between.

J is TRBJ1-5 and V is TRBV5-1; a weak D match, TRBD1 (6 bases). Germline V gene lookup returns CDR1 SGHRS and CDR2 YFSETQ. Trimming removed 0 bases at V and 4 bases at J, with 11 bases between. The CDR3 spans 15 residues. CDR3 residues: CASSLGPTGNQPQHF. The CDR3 DNA follows: TGCGCCAGCAGCTTGGGCCCCACAGGGAATCAGCCCCAGCATTTT.

This clone was picked up a small number of times. This chain uses TRBV7-3 with TRBJ1-6; TRBD1 aligns across 11 bases. Per the germline V gene, CDR1 is SGHTA and CDR2 is FQGTGA. With V trimmed by 3 bases and J by 5 bases, 3 bases remained unmatched. The CDR3 runs 16 residues. CDR3 region: CASSLGTGGDNSPLHF. The CDR3 region has the DNA TGTGCCAGCAGCTTGGGGACAGGGGGGGATAATTCACCCCTCCACTTT.

The V and J genes are TRBV5-1 and TRBJ2-1, with 9 bases matching TRBD2. J was trimmed by 4 bases and V by 1 base; bases with no gene match: 6. Germline V gene sequence: CDR1 SGHRS, CDR2 YFSETQ. The CDR3 has 16 amino acids. Here the CDR3 DNA reads TGCGCCAGCAGCTTGCATGGCGGGAGGGCTTACAATGAGCAGTTCTTC. This encodes CASSLHGGRAYNEQFF.

This chain uses TRBV11-1 with TRBJ2-1; possible D gene TRBD2, 6 bases. CDR1 is SGHAT and CDR2 is FQDESV in the germline V gene (reference sequence). CDR3 length: 15 residues. The V end lost 1 base, the J end lost 8 bases, and 15 bases lay between the germline ends. CDR3 region: CASSLEGGVWDEQFF. CDR3 coding DNA: TGTGCCAGCAGCTTAGAGGGCGGGGTCTGGGATGAGCAGTTCTTC.

This clone showed up just a few times. V gene TRBV3-1 (or the pseudogene TRBV3-2) combines with J gene TRBJ1-2; D not resolved. CDR3 size: 15 residues. Trimming stripped 2 bases from V and 2 bases from J, with 12 bases between. Germline-derived CDR1 and CDR2 are LGHDT and YNNKEL (reference sequence). DNA of the CDR3: TGTGCCAGCAGCCAATTACAAGATACCAACTATGGCTACACCTTC. Translation gives CASSQLQDTNYGYTF.

The V and J genes are TRBV3-1 (or the pseudogene TRBV3-2) and TRBJ2-1; TRBD2 aligns across 7 bases. Looked up from germline, CDR1 is LGHDT and CDR2 is YNNKEL (reference sequence). The CDR3 has 18 residues. After removal of 0 bases from V and 10 bases from J, the junction contained 18 bases not matched to a gene. The CDR3 bases are TGTGCCAGCAGCCAAGATGGGGATCGATTCGGGAGGCCGGGCGAGCAGTTCTTC. This sequence encodes CASSQDGDRFGRPGEQFF.

The genes are TRBV6-2 or TRBV6-3 and TRBJ2-7, with 7 bases that match TRBD1. Germline CDR1 MNHEY, CDR2 SVGEGT. Trimming took 4 bases from V and 5 from J; bases not matched to a gene: 8. The CDR3 is made up of 14 amino acids. The CDR3 here is CASSLQGRKDEQYF. CDR3 DNA: TGTGCCAGCAGTTTACAGGGGAGAAAGGACGAGCAGTACTTC.

This clone was counted a single time. This chain connects TRBV9 to TRBJ2-1; weak D call: TRBD2 (6 bases). The germline V gene has CDR1 SGDLS and CDR2 YYNGEE. This CDR3 has 15 residues. Deletions cut 0 bases from V and 7 bases from J, with 14 bases between. The CDR3 here is CASSVVVGGRNEQFF. CDR3 in DNA: TGTGCCAGCAGCGTAGTTGTGGGAGGACGGAATGAGCAGTTCTTC.

A few counts support this clone. This rearrangement joins TRBV5-6 to TRBJ1-2; D uncertain. The CDR3 length is 12 residues. The V end lost 4 bases, the J end lost 5 bases, and 9 bases lay between the germline ends. Germline CDR1 is SGHDT and CDR2 is YYEEEE. The CDR3 protein is CASSQDYYGYTF. CDR3 DNA sequence: TGTGCCAGCAGCCAGGACTATTATGGCTACACCTTC. The full variable domain, in which reference TRBV5-6 and TRBJ1-2 provide the parts outside the CDR3, is DAGVTQSPTHLIKTRGQQVTLRCSPKSGHDTVSWYQQALGQGPQFIFQYYEEEERQRGNFPDRFSGHQFPNYSSELNVNALLLGDSALYLCASSQDYYGYTFGSGTRLTVV.

J is TRBJ2-1 and V is TRBV5-6, with D perhaps TRBD2 (6 bases). Germline V gives CDR1 SGHDT, CDR2 YYEEEE. The CDR3 extends over 11 amino acids. V shed 4 bases and J shed 9 bases, with 8 bases lying between them. CDR3 residues: CASSPTSEQFF. CDR3 in DNA: TGTGCCAGCAGCCCGACTAGTGAGCAGTTCTTC. The variable domain in full, with the rest retrieved from reference TRBV5-6 and TRBJ2-1, is DAGVTQSPTHLIKTRGQQVTLRCSPKSGHDTVSWYQQALGQGPQFIFQYYEEEERQRGNFPDRFSGHQFPNYSSELNVNALLLGDSALYLCASSPTSEQFFGPGTRLTVL.

This rearrangement joins TRBV27 to TRBJ2-6, with TRBD2 identical over 7 bases. The CDR3 consists of 17 residues. Trimming removed 8 bases from V and 0 bases from J; junction bases left unmatched: 10. The V gene's germline CDR1 is MNHEY and CDR2 SMNVEV (reference sequence). CDR3 in amino acids: CASAFGGSASGANVLTF. The CDR3 bases are TGTGCCAGCGCCTTCGGGGGGTCGGCCTCTGGGGCCAACGTCCTGACTTTC.

The V and J genes are TRBV7-2 and TRBJ1-2; a possible D gene is TRBD1 (5 bases). Germline V gene sequence: CDR1 SGHTA, CDR2 FQGNSA. Trimming pared 5 bases from V and 2 bases from J, leaving 12 bases between. The length of the CDR3 is 14 residues. In DNA form, the CDR3 reads TGTGCCAGCAGCCAAGTGACAGAGAACTATGGCTACACCTTC. This gives the protein CASSQVTENYGYTF.

The chain has TRBV5-1 and TRBJ2-1; 8 bases line up with TRBD2. Germline values: CDR1 SGHRS, CDR2 YFSETQ. J gave up 7 bases and V 0 bases, and 6 bases lay outside the gene matches. The CDR3 sequence is 15 residues long. This chain's CDR3 is CASSLAAAGGNEQFF. In DNA form, the CDR3 reads TGCGCCAGCAGCTTGGCGGCGGCGGGGGGTAATGAGCAGTTCTTC.